Reported below is one TCR beta chain. No cognate antigen has been identified for it. Base qualities are not at hand, and no much larger clone is one base apart. The source of the sample is a study of blood T cell repertoires in COVID-19 (dated by TCRdb to between 2020 and 2021). The study in broad terms: The collaborator samples originated in the United States, Italy and Spain and spanned the acute and convalescent phases of COVID-19. Sample metadata almost always included a de-identified subject ID, COVID-19 status, age in years and sex. Deeply sampled blood TCRbeta repertoires from subjects exposed to, actively infected with, or recovered from COVID-19 were included in the dataset. Where available, HLA class I and class II types were obtained from metadata supplied by the sample provider rather than from assay-based typing. The samples were drawn from the first 160 participants of the ongoing ImmuneRACE study and from 950 to 1,500 subjects provided by 6 global collaborators. The repertoires were released in a freely available public database intended as a resource for research on the immune response to SARS-CoV-2. The prospective study material was composed of cDNA or gDNA derived from T cells, B-cell-depleted T cells, or PBMCs. Broader findings and caveats from the paper: The quantity of clinical and demographic metadata differed by source and by participant and was supplied without curation.

CDR1 and CDR2 are drawn from the germline V gene: KGHSH, LQKENI. The cysteine opens and the phenylalanine closes a CDR3 of 13 amino acids. The entry retains the CDR3 DNA only, 39 bases that are in frame from base 1. V lost 2 bases and J lost 8 bases; the stretch between them is 12 bases long. The immunoSEQ Assay, a bias-controlled multiplex PCR, was used to amplify TCRbeta CDR3 regions from genomic DNA. Per the source publication's procedure: Within the assay, amplification of reference gene primers was used to estimate how many nucleated cells each sample contained. Sequence reads were collapsed and filtered to measure the absolute abundance of every unique TCRbeta CDR3 rearrangement. For each sample, productive Simpson clonality was calculated by taking the square root of Simpson's diversity index across productive rearrangements. TCRdb obtained this table from immuneACCESS and retained in-frame rearrangements with V and J assigned. These tables miss some clones; where compared with another copy, unresolved V genes account for less than half of the shortfall, and the remainder is unexplained. V and J calls and clone size are as listed in that table; D and trimming were resolved from the DNA. Within this sample are 200,000 to 250,000 clones, with 83% of them counted one time only. The ten top clones hold more than 5% of the sample.

The collaborating institutions used their own protocols to collect whole blood in K2EDTA tubes. Collaborator samples were shipped for TCRbeta analysis as frozen whole blood, isolated PBMCs, or DNA extracted from either sample type. Sequencing was performed on peripheral blood. The source is a human donor in a cohort sampled during active COVID-19. Recombination connected TRBV18 to TRBJ1-2; TRBD1 could be the D gene, as 6 bases match. CDR3 sequence: CASSPGTRRGYTF. The DNA sequence is as follows: TGTGCCAGCTCACCAGGGACACGGCGGGGCTACACCTTC.